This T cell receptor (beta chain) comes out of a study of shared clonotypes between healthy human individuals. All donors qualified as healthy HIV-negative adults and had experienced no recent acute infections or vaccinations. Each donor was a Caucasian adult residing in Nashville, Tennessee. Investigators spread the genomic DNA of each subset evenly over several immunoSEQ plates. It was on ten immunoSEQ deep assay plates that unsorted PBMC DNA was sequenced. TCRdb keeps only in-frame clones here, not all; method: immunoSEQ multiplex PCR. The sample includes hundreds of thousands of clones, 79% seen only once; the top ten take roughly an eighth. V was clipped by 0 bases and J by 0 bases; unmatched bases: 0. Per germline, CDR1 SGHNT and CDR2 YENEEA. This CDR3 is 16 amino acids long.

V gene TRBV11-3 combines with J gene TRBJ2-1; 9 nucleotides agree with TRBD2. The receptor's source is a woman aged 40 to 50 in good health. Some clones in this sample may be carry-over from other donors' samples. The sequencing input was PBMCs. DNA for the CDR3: TGTGCCAGCAGCTTAGAAGCGGGAGGCTCCTACAATGAGCAGTTCTTC. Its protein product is CASSLEAGGSYNEQFF.